This is a list of T cell receptor beta chains from one sample in a study of blood T cell repertoires in COVID-19. TCRdb's copy holds only in-frame clones and misses some; the assay was immunoSEQ multiplex PCR. The profile covers about 310,000 clones, with nearly 90% appearing a single time and around 4.5% taken by the ten largest. Sample: PBMCs or T cells enriched from blood (not recorded which). These receptors all come from a woman younger than 30 with acute COVID-19. Each CDR3 is given with its conserved first and last residue. D genes are given only for firm matches. Some rows mark clone size as missing; the rest say once, few, many or name a class of expanded clone.

cdr3_nt	cdr3_aa	d_call	clone_size	j_call	v_call
TGCGCCAGCAGTGAGCCTAGCGGGATAACCGGGGAGCTGTTTTTT	CASSEPSGITGELFF	TRBD2	NA	TRBJ2-2	TRBV10-1
TGTGCCAGCAGCGAGGGACTAGCGGGCGAGCAGTTCTTC	CASSEGLAGEQFF	TRBD2	NA	TRBJ2-1	TRBV6-4
TGTGCCAGTAGTATAAATCCGGGGGGCGTCACTGAAGCTTTCTTT	CASSINPGGVTEAFF	NA	NA	TRBJ1-1	TRBV19
TGTGCCACCTCTTTCAGTCCCCTTGCGGGGGAACCGGCCTACGAGCAGTACTTC	CATSFSPLAGEPAYEQYF	TRBD2	NA	TRBJ2-7	TRBV2
TGCGCCAGCAGCCAAACTAGCGGGAGGGCCGAAATCTACAATGAGCAGTTCTTC	CASSQTSGRAEIYNEQFF	TRBD2	NA	TRBJ2-1	TRBV4-1
TGTGCCAGCTCACCAATAGGACTAGCGGTCATAGGGGAGCAGTTCTTC	CASSPIGLAVIGEQFF	TRBD2	few	TRBJ2-1	TRBV18
TGCGCCAGCAGCTTGGACCGGACTAGCGGGGGAAGTCCGTTCTTC	CASSLDRTSGGSPFF	TRBD2	NA	TRBJ2-1	TRBV5-1
TGTGCCAGCAGCCACACACCCAGGGGAAACATTCAGTACTTC	CASSHTPRGNIQYF	NA	NA	TRBJ2-4	TRBV6-5
TGCGCCAGCAGCCAAGAGGCATGGCAGGGGGCCGGTCCGAGTGGCTACACCTTC	CASSQEAWQGAGPSGYTF	TRBD1	NA	TRBJ1-2	TRBV4-1
TGTGCCAGCAGCTCTGAAACAGGGGGCAGCTATGGCTACACCTTC	CASSSETGGSYGYTF	TRBD1	NA	TRBJ1-2	TRBV27
TGTGCCACAGAGCGGGACTCCTACAATGAGCAGTTCTTC	CATERDSYNEQFF	TRBD2	NA	TRBJ2-1	TRBV10-3
TGTGCCAGCAGTGAACCACGGACAGGGGGGAACTATGGCTACACCTTC	CASSEPRTGGNYGYTF	TRBD1	NA	TRBJ1-2	TRBV2
TGTGCCAGCAGTTTCGGACGGACTAATCAGCCCCAGCATTTT	CASSFGRTNQPQHF	NA	NA	TRBJ1-5	TRBV28
TGTGCCAGCAGTTTACGTCAGCCCCAGCATTTT	CASSLRQPQHF	NA	once	TRBJ1-5	TRBV28
TGTGCCAGCAGCCGGGGTTTTCTAGCGGGAGGCTCCTACGAGCAGTACTTC	CASSRGFLAGGSYEQYF	TRBD2	NA	TRBJ2-7	TRBV3-1/TRBV3-2
TGTGCCATCTCCGGAGGCACCGAAGCTTTCTTT	CAISGGTEAFF	NA	NA	TRBJ1-1	TRBV10-3
TGTGCCAGCTCACCCCTCGAGACCGGGGAGCTGTTTTTT	CASSPLETGELFF	NA	NA	TRBJ2-2	TRBV18
TGCGCCAGCAGCTGGACGACTAGCGGGAGCTACGAGCAGTACTTC	CASSWTTSGSYEQYF	TRBD2	NA	TRBJ2-7	TRBV5-1
TGTGCCAGCTCGGGGGGTAGCCAAGAGACCCAGTACTTC	CASSGGSQETQYF	NA	NA	TRBJ2-5	TRBV18
TGTGCCATCGGAAATCAGGGGCAGCCAGGCTATGGCTACACCTTC	CAIGNQGQPGYGYTF	NA	few	TRBJ1-2	TRBV10-3
TGTGCCAGCAGCGAACCCGGCGGGTCTTCGTCTTCTGGGGCCAACGTCCTGACTTTC	CASSEPGGSSSSGANVLTF	NA	NA	TRBJ2-6	TRBV9
TGTGCCGCCGGGGGGGTGTGGGGAAATCAGCCCCAGCATTTT	CAAGGVWGNQPQHF	NA	NA	TRBJ1-5	TRBV19
TGTGCCAGCAGTTACGGGACAGCAATTAACTATGGCTACACCTTC	CASSYGTAINYGYTF	TRBD1	NA	TRBJ1-2	TRBV28
TGTGCCAGCAGTTTTGGGACTACCTACGAGCAGTACTTC	CASSFGTTYEQYF	TRBD2	NA	TRBJ2-7	TRBV27
TGTGCCAGCAGTTCCACAGGCGATACGCAGTATTTT	CASSSTGDTQYF	NA	once	TRBJ2-3	TRBV6-5
TGTGCCCAGAGGCGGGAAGAATACAATGAGCAGTTCTTC	CAQRREEYNEQFF	NA	NA	TRBJ2-1	TRBV28
TGCAGCGTCGAAGGGGGAGGCCCCCTAGATACGCAGTATTTT	CSVEGGGPLDTQYF	NA	NA	TRBJ2-3	TRBV29-1
TGTGCCAGCACCTGGCGAAGAGGAGAGACCCAGTACTTC	CASTWRRGETQYF	NA	NA	TRBJ2-5	TRBV2
TGTGCCAGCAGTTTCACAGGGGCCTATGGCTACACCTTC	CASSFTGAYGYTF	TRBD1	NA	TRBJ1-2	TRBV6-5
TGTGCCAGCATCAATCCCGGGGAGCCCTCCTACGAGCAGTACTTC	CASINPGEPSYEQYF	NA	NA	TRBJ2-7	TRBV7-2